Listed here are 8 T cell receptor beta chains from one sample, sequenced in a study of tumor-infiltrating lymphocytes in primary liver carcinoma. From roughly 0.55 ug of total RNA, TCR beta-specific cDNA was reverse-transcribed using a constant-region primer. Libraries for TCR beta were built through three nested multiplex PCR rounds, which together made up a slightly modified ARM-PCR procedure. PCR rounds one and two used TRBV1-TRBV30 forward primers with a C-beta reverse primer for around 11 cycles each. TCRdb itself ran the multiplex PCR reads through MiXCR, one entry per CDR3 protein. Of about 320,000 distinct CDR3 sequences in the sample, roughly three fifths were seen once. They got blood RNA out of unsorted whole blood and also pulled out germline DNA. Sequencing was done on a sample of peripheral blood. These receptors were taken from a woman in her thirties with primary liver carcinoma and hepatitis B virus infection.

Of note for this clonotype: No DNA is shown, since the ends of the CDR3 on it are uncertain; the CDR3 is the one TCRdb lists. The chain uses TRBV4-1 and TRBJ2-2; the table's TRBD1 call for D was not verified on the DNA. Germline V lookup: CDR1 MGHRA, CDR2 YSYEKL. The CDR3 is made up of 17 amino acids, end residues included. This chain's CDR3 is CASSQEPTGGSPGSCFF.

This clonotype is medium-sized in the sample. The rearrangement links TRBV12-3 or TRBV12-4 to TRBJ2-7; D call uncertain. This CDR3 spans 12 amino acids. Deletions cut 6 bases from V and 9 bases from J, with 15 bases between. CDR3 loop: CASSPDPFGQYF. CDR3 nucleotide sequence: TGTGCCAGCAGCCCAGACCCGTTCGGGCAGTACTTC.

This clonotype was counted many times. This chain uses TRBV6-6 with TRBJ2-2; D gene ambiguous. Trimming removed 2 bases at V and 7 bases at J, with 14 bases between. The CDR3 extends over 15 amino acids. The germline gives CDR1 MNHNY, CDR2 SVGAGI (reference sequence). The CDR3 protein is CASSYGPWQDGELFF. The CDR3 coding sequence is TGTGCCAGCAGTTACGGGCCATGGCAGGACGGGGAGCTGTTTTTT.

This clonotype was detected only a few times. The chain recombines TRBV7-9 with TRBJ2-1; D is tentatively TRBD1 or TRBD2 (5 bases each). Trimming removed 1 base at V and 8 bases at J, with 15 bases between. This CDR3 is built from 15 residues. Germline loops: CDR1 SEHNR, CDR2 FQNEAQ (reference sequence). CDR3 loop: CASSLGGSVVDEQFF. CDR3 coding DNA: TGTGCCAGCAGCTTAGGGGGGTCCGTTGTAGATGAGCAGTTCTTC.

This chain links TRBV4-2 with TRBJ2-2, with D hard to call. Germline loops: CDR1 LGHNA, CDR2 YNFKEQ. This CDR3 has 18 residues. Between the trimmed V and J ends, which lost 2 bases and 5 bases, there was a span of 21 bases. CDR3 sequence: CASSQPPGLAGVTGELFF. Written as DNA, the CDR3 is TGTGCCAGCAGCCAACCCCCAGGATTAGCTGGAGTAACCGGGGAGCTGTTTTTT.

In this sample, this clonotype turned up many times. The CDR3 reads CASSFHNTIYF. The CDR3 coding sequence is TGTGCCAGCAGTTTCCATAACACCATATATTTT. The chain carries TRBV12-3 or TRBV12-4 and TRBJ1-3; D is unclear. V was trimmed by 3 bases and J by 7 bases, leaving 4 bases between them. CDR3 length: 11 amino acids.

With respect to this clonotype: It is likely a read error, because the conserved phenylalanine at the end of the CDR3 is missing. The DNA is omitted, as the CDR3 cannot be located on it reliably, and the CDR3 follows TCRdb's listing. V gene TRBV5-1 combines with J gene TRBJ1-1. The germline gives CDR1 SGHRS, CDR2 YFSETQ. Termini included, the CDR3 measures 14 amino acids. CDR3 sequence reads: CASSLTGGDTEALL.

As to this clonotype: One end of the junction is discordant with germline, which a read error may explain. This chain links TRBV7-9 with TRBJ2-1; D might be TRBD1 (7 bases). Germline assignment: CDR1 SEHNR and CDR2 FQNEAQ (reference sequence). CDR3 length equals 12 residues. The CDR3 loop is CATSLAGGEQFF. In DNA form, the CDR3 reads TGTGCCACCAGCTTAGCAGGGGGGGAGCAGTTCTTC.